This T cell receptor beta chain was captured in a study of response to subunit inactivated influenza vaccine. V gave up 7 bases and J gave up 1 base; unmatched junction bases: 5. Germline loops: CDR1 SQVTM, CDR2 ANQGSEA. This CDR3 comprises 13 residues. This clonotype turned up a few times. From the RT-PCR reads, TCRdb called clonotypes with MiXCR, one entry per CDR3 protein. There are approximately 530,000 distinct CDR3 sequences in the sample; 7.6% occur only once, and 10% to 15% lies in the top ten. The sample here was PBMCs from blood, taken roughly 24 months after vaccination. This receptor was obtained from a man between 45 and 75 years old who received an inactivated influenza vaccine. The J gene is TRBJ1-1, the V gene TRBV29-1, with TRBD1 matching 8 bases. This CDR3 reads CSGRTGPNTEAFF. For the CDR3, the DNA is TGCAGCGGGAGGACAGGGCCGAACACTGAAGCTTTCTTT.